This is a list of T cell receptor beta chains from one sample in a study of response to subunit inactivated influenza vaccine. MiXCR, applied by TCRdb to the RT-PCR reads, yields one record per CDR3 protein. The table has 700,000 to 900,000 distinct CDR3 sequences, around 20% seen once. The sequencing here drew on PBMCs from blood, taken roughly 5 days after vaccination. The receptors here all came from a man aged 50 to 59 who received an inactivated influenza vaccine. Both conserved end residues are part of each CDR3. The D gene is left open where the match is weak. Some rows have no size entry. The others give once, few or many, or a class for an expanded clone.

D gene	V gene	J gene	clone size	CDR3 DNA	CDR3 protein
-	TRBV10-3	TRBJ1-3	many	TGTGCCATCAGCCTTACGTACTCTGGAAACACCATATATTTT	CAISLTYSGNTIYF
-	TRBV12-3/TRBV12-4	TRBJ2-4	few	TGTGCCAGCAGCGACGGGGTAGGCATTCAGTACTTC	CASSDGVGIQYF
-	TRBV29-1	TRBJ1-1	-	TGCAGCGCCTCGACAGGCTCGAACACTGAAGCTTTCTTT	CSASTGSNTEAFF
-	TRBV12-3/TRBV12-4	TRBJ2-5	-	TGTGCCAGCAGTTTCGGATGGGCGCAGACCCAGTACTTC	CASSFGWAQTQYF
-	TRBV12-3/TRBV12-4	TRBJ2-2	few	TGTGCCAGCACTCTCGGACCGCTCACCGGGGAGCTGTTTTTT	CASTLGPLTGELFF
-	TRBV12-3/TRBV12-4	TRBJ1-2	-	TGTGCCAGCAGTTTAGCGCTGGGCTATGGCTACACCTTC	CASSLALGYGYTF
-	TRBV6-2/TRBV6-3	TRBJ2-5	-	TGTGCCAGCAGTTACGGGATAGATTCACAAGAGACCCAGTACTTC	CASSYGIDSQETQYF
TRBD2	TRBV7-9	TRBJ2-1	few	TGTGCCAGCAGCTTAACAGCGGGACCCTACAATGAGCAGTTCTTC	CASSLTAGPYNEQFF
-	TRBV10-3	TRBJ1-3	-	TGTGCCATCACCCCCACTCGTGGAATTACTACCTCTGGAAACACCATATATTTT	CAITPTRGITTSGNTIYF
TRBD1	TRBV13	TRBJ2-1	-	TGTGCCAGCAGCTCCAGGACAGGGGCAGATGAGCAGTTCTTC	CASSSRTGADEQFF
-	TRBV5-6	TRBJ1-5	-	TGTGCCAGCAGCTTGGGGGGGCCTAGCAATCAGCCCCAGCATTTT	CASSLGGPSNQPQHF
-	TRBV6-1	TRBJ2-7	few	TGTGCCAGCAGTGAGAGGAGCTCCTACGAGCAGTACTTC	CASSERSSYEQYF
-	TRBV12-3/TRBV12-4	TRBJ1-2	many	TGTGCCAGCAGTTTATTCCAGGGGAATTTAGGTGGCTACACCTTC	CASSLFQGNLGGYTF
-	TRBV6-2/TRBV6-3	TRBJ2-7	-	TGTGCCAGCAGTTACCTCCGGATCGAGCAGTACTTC	CASSYLRIEQYF
TRBD1	TRBV20-1	TRBJ2-7	-	TGCAGTGCTAGACCTACAGGGGGCGAGCAGTACTTC	CSARPTGGEQYF
-	TRBV20-1	TRBJ1-5	few	TGCAGTGCTAGGGGGTGGCAGGGAAAGTCGGGCAGCAATCAGCCCCAGCATTTT	CSARGWQGKSGSNQPQHF
TRBD1	TRBV4-2	TRBJ2-7	-	TGTGCCAGCAGCAAGCACAGACAGGGGGCTTACGAGCAGTACTTC	CASSKHRQGAYEQYF
-	TRBV5-1	TRBJ2-3	-	TGCGCCAGCAGCCCGGACCTGGCCGATACGCAGTATTTT	CASSPDLADTQYF
TRBD1	TRBV9	TRBJ1-5	-	TGTGCCAGCAGCGTAGGGACAGGGGTCTATCAGCCCCAGCATTTT	CASSVGTGVYQPQHF
TRBD1	TRBV29-1	TRBJ2-3	-	TGCAGCGTTATAGGACAGGGTTGGCTCACAGATACGCAGTATTTT	CSVIGQGWLTDTQYF
-	TRBV20-1	TRBJ2-5	few	TGCAGTGCTAGAAACCAAGAGACCCAGTACTTC	CSARNQETQYF
TRBD1	TRBV5-5	TRBJ1-2	-	TGTGCCAGCAGTCTGCCAGGGGGTGGCTACACCTTC	CASSLPGGGYTF
-	TRBV5-1	TRBJ2-3	-	TGCGCCAGCAGCCCAGGGACGGATTATAGCACAGATACGCAGTATTTT	CASSPGTDYSTDTQYF
-	TRBV10-2	TRBJ2-7	few	TGCGCCAGCAGTGCCATCGGGACAACCGACGAGCAGTACTTC	CASSAIGTTDEQYF
TRBD1	TRBV29-1	TRBJ2-1	many	TGCAGCGTTGACCCCAGGGGGCTATTGGCGAACAATGAGCAGTTCTTC	CSVDPRGLLANNEQFF
-	TRBV9	TRBJ1-1	-	TGTGCCAGCAGCGCCGATACATTAATCGCTGAAGCTTTCTTT	CASSADTLIAEAFF
-	TRBV7-9	TRBJ1-1	-	TGTGCCAGCAGCCCCATGCCCCGAAACACTGAAGCTTTCTTT	CASSPMPRNTEAFF
-	TRBV20-1	TRBJ1-1	-	TGCAGTGCAAGACCGGGACACCTGAACACTGAAGCTTTCTTT	CSARPGHLNTEAFF
-	TRBV20-1	TRBJ1-2	-	TGCAGTGCTAGAGATACAGGGAGTTATGGCTACACCTTC	CSARDTGSYGYTF
TRBD2	TRBV29-1	TRBJ2-5	-	TGCAGCGTCGACGGGACTAGCGGGGGATTCCTAGAGACCCAGTACTTC	CSVDGTSGGFLETQYF
TRBD2	TRBV6-1	TRBJ2-1	few	TGTGCCAGCAATAAAGGACTAGCGGTCCTCAATGAGCAGTTCTTC	CASNKGLAVLNEQFF
-	TRBV6-2/TRBV6-3	TRBJ2-7	-	TGTGCCAGCAGGTGGGATAGGTGGTACGAGCAGTACTTC	CASRWDRWYEQYF
-	TRBV28	TRBJ2-7	few	TGTGCCAGCAGTTTTCACGACAGAAACCCCTACGAGCAGTACTTC	CASSFHDRNPYEQYF
-	TRBV7-2	TRBJ1-1	few	TGTGCCAGCAGCTTAGAGGGGGGGCGGATGAACACTGAAGCTTTCTTT	CASSLEGGRMNTEAFF
TRBD1	TRBV20-1	TRBJ1-2	-	TGCAGTACCCCGGGGACAGGCAGGGGGACCTATGGCTACACCTTC	CSTPGTGRGTYGYTF
-	TRBV12-3/TRBV12-4	TRBJ1-1	-	TGTGCCAGCAGTTTTGGTTCCCGGCCCGAGGAGACTGAAGCTTTCTTT	CASSFGSRPEETEAFF
-	TRBV5-5	TRBJ1-6	-	TGTGCCAGCAGTTTGAGTGGCACCCGGAGCTCCTATAATTCACCCCTCCACTTT	CASSLSGTRSSYNSPLHF